The 32 T cell receptor beta chains below were found in one sample sequenced in a study of blood T cells in healthy people across ages. For the second PCR, which ran for about 6 to 12 cycles, a sample-barcoded 5' primer and a J-beta primer mix were used. TCRdb re-called the 5' RACE reads with MiXCR, one entry per CDR3 protein. The table lists 250,000 to 300,000 distinct CDR3 sequences, 25% to 30% of them singletons. The sample taken for sequencing was blood. All receptors come from a woman aged 70-85 years in good health.

V usage is TRBV27 and J usage is TRBJ2-2; either TRBD1 or TRBD2 may supply D (6 bases each). The CDR3 has 16 residues. V lost 7 bases and J 0 bases, leaving 15 bases between the germline ends. Looked up from germline, CDR1 is MNHEY and CDR2 is SMNVEV (reference sequence). For the CDR3, the DNA is TGTGCCAGCAATTACGGGGGCCACTCGAACACCGGGGAGCTGTTTTTT. It is translated as CASNYGGHSNTGELFF.

This clonotype was seen only a few times. The V and J genes are TRBV20-1 and TRBJ2-1, with 10 nucleotides matching TRBD2. There are 12 residues in the CDR3. Germline V CDR1 and CDR2: DFQATT, SNEGSKA (reference sequence). J lost 7 bases, V lost 5 bases, and 2 bases had no gene match. The CDR3 DNA follows: TGCAGTGCTTCTAGCGGGAGAAATGAGCAGTTCTTC. Residues: CSASSGRNEQFF.

The chain combines TRBV4-2 with TRBJ2-5, with unresolved D. This CDR3 contains 14 residues. CDR1 and CDR2 (germline): LGHNA, YNFKEQ. Trimming cost V 0 bases and J 4 bases, with 9 bases left between them. As DNA, the CDR3 is TGTGCCAGCAGCCAAGAGGGAAAACGAGAGACCCAGTACTTC. Translation: CASSQEGKRETQYF.

This chain connects TRBV7-9 to TRBJ2-5; 12 bases map to TRBD2. The DNA end favors TRBJ2-1, so the J call may be wrong. Germline V lookup: CDR1 SEHNR, CDR2 FQNEAQ (reference sequence). CDR3 size: 17 residues. CDR3 in DNA: TGTGCCAGCAGGTCGGCTAGCGGGAGGGCGGAATACAATGAGCAGTTCTTC. The encoded protein is CASRSASGRAEYNEQFF.

Worth noting for this clonotype: The conserved phenylalanine or tryptophan is not found at the CDR3 terminus, so this likely reflects a read error. V usage is TRBV10-3 and J usage is TRBJ2-1; D uncertain. Germline V gene sequence: CDR1 ENHRY, CDR2 SYGVKD. The CDR3 totals 11 residues. The V and J ends lost 1 base and 9 bases respectively, with 4 bases between them. The CDR3 coding sequence is TGTGCCATCAGTGAGTTTCTTGAGCAGTTCCTC. Translation: CAISEFLEQFL.

V and J are TRBV5-1 and TRBJ2-1; 9 bases fit TRBD1. Germline-derived CDR1 and CDR2 are SGHRS and YFSETQ. This CDR3 region has 13 residues. The V gene end was trimmed by 2 bases and the J gene end by 8 bases; junction bases not matched to a gene: 2. This CDR3 reads CASSLQGAYEQFF. The DNA for the CDR3 is TGCGCCAGCAGCTTACAGGGGGCCTATGAGCAGTTCTTC.

The chain uses TRBV27 and TRBJ2-5; 7 nucleotides match TRBD2. The J call is in doubt because the DNA end fits TRBJ2-1 better. CDR1 is MNHEY, CDR2 SMNVEV, per germline (reference sequence). The CDR3 contains 15 residues. The CDR3 DNA reads as TGTGCCAGCAGTTCCCCGGGAGGCCTCCCGCGAGAGCAGTTCTTC. This codes for CASSSPGGLPREQFF.

This sequence joins TRBV28 and TRBJ1-6, with D tentatively TRBD1 (6 bases). V lost 6 bases and J lost 9, with 9 bases in between. The CDR3 spans 12 residues. Germline loops: CDR1 MDHEN, CDR2 SYDVKM. Written as DNA, the CDR3 is TGTGCCAGCAGACAGGGCGGTTCACCCCTCCACTTT. Amino acid sequence: CASRQGGSPLHF.

This clonotype was counted between two and nine times. J is TRBJ2-1 and V is TRBV3-1; perhaps TRBD2 as D (6 bases). V lost 4 bases and J 9 bases, leaving 16 bases between the germline ends. Germline V lookup: CDR1 LGHDT, CDR2 YNNKEL (reference sequence). This CDR3 contains 14 residues. In DNA, the CDR3 is TGTGCCAGCAGCCCGGGACTCCGATCGGGTGAGCAGTTCTTC. It yields the protein CASSPGLRSGEQFF.

The chain is built from TRBV6-1 and TRBJ2-1, with 9 nucleotides matching TRBD2. V was clipped by 2 bases and J by 1 base; unmatched bases: 3. This CDR3 comprises 16 residues. CDR1 is MNHNS, CDR2 SASEGT, per germline. The CDR3 region has the DNA TGTGCCAGCAGTGAAAAGAGCGGGGGGTCCTACAATGAGCAGTTCTTC. Translating it yields CASSEKSGGSYNEQFF.

This clonotype was seen only a few times. J is TRBJ1-4 and V is TRBV6-1; 7 positions agree with TRBD1. This CDR3 is 16 amino acids long. The germline gives CDR1 MNHNS, CDR2 SASEGT. J was trimmed by 6 bases and V by 2 bases; bases with no gene match: 9. CDR3 protein: CASSEYRFDRDEKLFF. CDR3 bases: TGTGCCAGCAGTGAATACCGGTTTGACAGGGATGAAAAACTGTTTTTT.

This clonotype has at least ten counts. This chain links TRBV27 with TRBJ1-2; TRBD1 agrees at 7 bases. After removal of 5 bases from V and 6 bases from J, the junction contained 9 bases not matched to a gene. The CDR3 runs 14 residues. Per germline, CDR1 MNHEY and CDR2 SMNVEV (reference sequence). This CDR3 reads CASSPRQGKNGYTF. CDR3 in DNA: TGTGCCAGCAGTCCTCGACAGGGTAAAAATGGCTACACCTTC.

The chain links TRBV28 to TRBJ2-7, with D possibly matching TRBD2 (5 bases). Deletions cut 2 bases from V and 5 bases from J, with 16 bases between. The CDR3 consists of 15 residues. The V gene's germline CDR1 is MDHEN and CDR2 SYDVKM. Written as DNA, the CDR3 is TGTGCCAGCAGTTTAGAGGGCCTACAGTTGGACGAGCAGTACTTC. Amino acids: CASSLEGLQLDEQYF.

A few counts support this clonotype. The chain carries TRBV20-1 and TRBJ2-5; TRBD1 is a possible D gene (5 bases). Germline V CDR1 and CDR2: DFQATT, SNEGSKA (reference sequence). The CDR3 sequence is 15 residues long. The V gene lost 6 bases and the J gene lost 1 base, with 18 bases spanning the gap. CDR3 residues: CSAEALRTSQETQYF. CDR3 sequence (DNA): TGCAGTGCCGAAGCCCTCAGGACATCCCAAGAGACCCAGTACTTC.

The genes are TRBV24-1 and TRBJ2-5, with D possibly TRBD2 on 5 matching bases. The last part of the DNA fits TRBJ2-1 better; the J call may be wrong. CDR1 and CDR2 from the germline V gene are KGHDR and SFDVKD. The CDR3 runs 14 residues. In nucleotides, the CDR3 is TGTGCCACCAGTGGCTACGGCGGGTACAATGAGCAGTTCTTC. It yields the protein CATSGYGGYNEQFF.

This clonotype was recorded a few times. V gene TRBV18 combines with J gene TRBJ2-3; D remains unclear. Germline CDR1 is KGHSH and CDR2 is LQKENI. The CDR3 consists of 13 residues. The germline V and J ends were trimmed by 4 bases and 4 bases, with 9 bases remaining between them. The CDR3 sequence: CASSRSNADTQYF. The CDR3 nucleotides read TGTGCCAGCTCACGTTCTAACGCAGATACGCAGTATTTT. The complete variable domain, with remaining parts taken from reference TRBV18 and TRBJ2-3, reads NAGVMQNPRHLVRRRGQEARLRCSPMKGHSHVYWYRQLPEEGLKFMVYLQKENIIDESGMPKERFSAEFPKEGPSILRIQQVVRGDSAAYFCASSRSNADTQYFGPGTRLTVL.

This clonotype was seen more than once but under ten times. The chain carries TRBV7-2 and TRBJ2-7; the match to TRBD2 covers 7 bases. The CDR3 contains 14 residues. J was trimmed by 6 bases and V by 8 bases; bases with no gene match: 13. From germline, CDR1 is SGHTA and CDR2 FQGNSA. Written as DNA, the CDR3 is TGTGCCAGCGGACTGGCGGGAGCAGACGGCGAGCAGTACTTC. It is translated as CASGLAGADGEQYF. The entire variable domain, with the rest obtained from reference TRBV7-2 and TRBJ2-7, is as follows: GAGVSQSPSNKVTEKGKDVELRCDPISGHTALYWYRQSLGQGLEFLIYFQGNSAPDKSGLPSDRFSAERTGGSVSTLTIQRTQQEDSAVYLCASGLAGADGEQYFGPGTRLTVT.

For the CDR3, the DNA is TGTGCCAGCAACCTCCGAGGGACAGCGCGCGGTCAGCCCCAGCATTTT. Protein sequence: CASNLRGTARGQPQHF. The chain uses TRBV28 and TRBJ1-5; 7 bases line up with TRBD1. The J segment lost 6 bases and the V segment lost 7 bases, leaving 15 bases of the junction unmatched. CDR3 length: 16 amino acids. Germline values: CDR1 MDHEN, CDR2 SYDVKM.

This clonotype was detected many times. CDR3 region: CASSPMASGRQDYGYTF. The CDR3 DNA reads as TGTGCCAGCAGTCCTATGGCCTCAGGGAGACAAGACTATGGCTACACCTTC. The gene calls are TRBV27 and TRBJ1-2; D is perhaps TRBD1 (5 bases). The CDR3 loop spans 17 amino acids. The ends were cut back, 5 bases at V and 3 bases at J, with 22 bases in the middle. Germline CDR1 reads MNHEY; CDR2 reads SMNVEV (reference sequence).

This clonotype was seen only a few times. This chain connects TRBV7-3 to TRBJ1-1; D unclear. Germline CDR1 and CDR2: SGHTA and FQGTGA. The V and J ends lost 4 bases and 5 bases respectively, with 11 bases between them. The CDR3 spans 13 residues. CDR3: CASSYTPWTEAFF. CDR3 coding DNA: TGTGCCAGCAGCTATACACCGTGGACTGAAGCTTTCTTT. Full variable domain (rest looked up from reference TRBV7-3 and TRBJ1-1): GAGVSQTPSNKVTEKGKYVELRCDPISGHTALYWYRQSLGQGPEFLIYFQGTGAADDSGLPNDRFFAVRPEGSVSTLKIQRTERGDSAVYLCASSYTPWTEAFFGQGTRLTVV.

The V and J genes are TRBV5-1 and TRBJ2-1, with D maybe TRBD1 (6 bases). The CDR3 loop spans 15 amino acids. Looked up from germline, CDR1 is SGHRS and CDR2 is YFSETQ. Trimming cost V 4 bases and J 7 bases, with 18 bases left between them. The CDR3 spells CASSIPGQLENEQFF. CDR3 DNA: TGCGCCAGCAGCATACCGGGACAACTAGAAAATGAGCAGTTCTTC.

This clonotype appeared a few times. V is TRBV12-3 or TRBV12-4 and J is TRBJ2-6, with D unresolved. The CDR3 consists of 14 residues. Trimming left V 3 bases short and J 2 bases short, with 5 bases between. The CDR3 coding sequence is TGTGCCAGCAGTTTCTCGGCTGGGGCCAACGTCCTGACTTTC. It specifies CASSFSAGANVLTF.

In its sample, this clonotype was seen many times. This chain links TRBV5-5 with TRBJ2-7, with D possibly called TRBD1 or TRBD2 (5 bases each). Germline CDR1 is SGHKS and CDR2 is YYEKEE (reference sequence). Between the trimmed V and J ends, which lost 6 bases and 0 bases, there was a span of 13 bases. The CDR3 sequence is 14 residues long. Here the CDR3 reads CASTWDGFSYEQYF. The CDR3 DNA reads TGTGCCAGCACCTGGGACGGATTCTCCTACGAGCAGTACTTC.

The gene calls are TRBV5-1 and TRBJ2-5; perhaps TRBD2 as D (5 bases). Trimming stripped 2 bases from V and 5 bases from J, with 13 bases between. This CDR3 region has 14 residues. Germline V gene sequence: CDR1 SGHRS, CDR2 YFSETQ. The CDR3: CASSFMGVTETQYF. CDR3 bases: TGCGCCAGCAGCTTTATGGGAGTCACCGAGACCCAGTACTTC.

This chain connects TRBV20-1 to TRBJ2-5; 7 positions agree with TRBD2. The V segment lost 5 bases and the J segment 4 bases; nucleotides outside the gene matches: 10. CDR1 is DFQATT and CDR2 is SNEGSKA in the germline V gene (reference sequence). The CDR3 totals 14 residues. The CDR3 DNA reads as TGCAGTGCTCTACCGGCGGCGGGAGTAGAGACCCAGTACTTC. It yields the protein CSALPAAGVETQYF.

This clonotype showed up just a few times. The chain uses TRBV12-3 or TRBV12-4 and TRBJ1-1; TRBD1 is a possible D gene (6 bases). The CDR3 is made up of 15 amino acids. V lost 5 bases to trimming and J lost 0 bases, with 13 bases between them. The CDR3 bases are TGTGCCAGCAGTCCTACGGACAGAATGAACACTGAAGCTTTCTTT. The encoded protein is CASSPTDRMNTEAFF.

Regarding this clonotype: A much more abundant neighbour one base away suggests this may be a read error. This chain connects TRBV20-1 to TRBJ1-2, with D uncertain. CDR3 length: 13 residues. Germline loops: CDR1 DFQATT, CDR2 SNEGSKA (reference sequence). V was pared by 5 bases and J by 4 bases, with 14 bases between. CDR3 DNA: TGCAGTGCTCGGCCGCGACAAAGCTATGGCTACACCTTC. This gives the protein CSARPRQSYGYTF.

This clonotype is a singleton in its sample. The chain recombines TRBV20-1 with TRBJ2-1; 9 nucleotides line up with TRBD2. The DNA end lines up better with TRBJ2-5; the J call may be wrong. Germline loops: CDR1 DFQATT, CDR2 SNEGSKA (reference sequence). The CDR3 is 16 residues long. In nucleotides, the CDR3 is TGCAGTGCTAGTATGGGTAGCGGGAGAAGTGGAGAGACCCAGTACTTC. Its translation is CSASMGSGRSGETQYF.

This rearrangement joins TRBV18 to TRBJ1-3; TRBD1 agrees at 9 bases. The CDR3 is made up of 16 amino acids. Unmatched junction bases numbered 5, after V lost 1 base and J lost 4 bases. CDR1 is KGHSH and CDR2 is LQKENI in the germline V gene. CDR3: CASSPREDRGGNTIYF. The CDR3, as DNA: TGTGCCAGCTCACCACGGGAGGACAGGGGAGGAAACACCATATATTTT.

This clonotype has a count of ten or more. V usage is TRBV7-9 and J usage is TRBJ2-7; TRBD1 or TRBD2 may be the D gene (5 bases each). Trimming stripped 5 bases from V and 2 bases from J, with 13 bases between. The CDR3 spans 14 residues. CDR1 is SEHNR and CDR2 is FQNEAQ in the germline V gene (reference sequence). DNA for the CDR3: TGTGCCAGCAGCCCTCGGACACTAGCCTACGAGCAGTACTTC. Protein: CASSPRTLAYEQYF.

This clonotype was counted only a few times. This chain connects TRBV21-1 to TRBJ2-4; TRBD1, the D gene given by the table, was not confirmed from the DNA. TRBV21-1 is recorded as a pseudogene. The CDR3 is 16 amino acids. The CDR3 nucleotides are TGTGCCAGCAGCAACCCCGAGACAGGGAGCAAAAACATTCAGTACTTC. Its translation is CASSNPETGSKNIQYF.

The sample holds one count of this clonotype. This sequence joins TRBV7-3 and TRBJ2-3; no clear D. In germline, CDR1 is SGHTA, CDR2 FQGTGA. This CDR3 contains 16 residues. Trimming left V 5 bases short and J 0 bases short, with 15 bases between. The CDR3 loop is CASSRLLPASTDTQYF. The CDR3 nucleotides are TGTGCCAGCAGCCGACTCCTCCCGGCTAGCACAGATACGCAGTATTTT.